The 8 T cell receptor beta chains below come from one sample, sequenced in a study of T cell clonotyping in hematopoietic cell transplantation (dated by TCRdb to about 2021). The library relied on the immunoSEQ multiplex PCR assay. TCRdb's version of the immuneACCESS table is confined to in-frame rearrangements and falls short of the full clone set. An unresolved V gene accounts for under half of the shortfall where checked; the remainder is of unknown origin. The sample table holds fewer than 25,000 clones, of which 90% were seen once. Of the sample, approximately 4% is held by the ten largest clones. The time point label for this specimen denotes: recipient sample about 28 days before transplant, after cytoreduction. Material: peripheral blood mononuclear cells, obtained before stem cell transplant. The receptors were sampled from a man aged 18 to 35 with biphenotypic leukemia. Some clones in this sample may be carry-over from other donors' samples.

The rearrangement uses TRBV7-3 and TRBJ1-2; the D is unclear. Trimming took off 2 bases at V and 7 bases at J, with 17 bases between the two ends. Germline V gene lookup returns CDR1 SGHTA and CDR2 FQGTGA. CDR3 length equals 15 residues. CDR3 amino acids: CASSLAPGVSSGYTF. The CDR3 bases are TGTGCCAGCAGCTTAGCCCCAGGAGTATCCAGTGGCTACACCTTC.

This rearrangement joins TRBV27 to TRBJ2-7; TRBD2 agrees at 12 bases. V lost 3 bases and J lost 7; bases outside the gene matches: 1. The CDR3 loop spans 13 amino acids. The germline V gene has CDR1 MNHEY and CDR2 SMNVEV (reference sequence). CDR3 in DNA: TGTGCCAGCAGTTTGGGACTAGCGGGTGAGCAGTACTTC. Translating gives CASSLGLAGEQYF.

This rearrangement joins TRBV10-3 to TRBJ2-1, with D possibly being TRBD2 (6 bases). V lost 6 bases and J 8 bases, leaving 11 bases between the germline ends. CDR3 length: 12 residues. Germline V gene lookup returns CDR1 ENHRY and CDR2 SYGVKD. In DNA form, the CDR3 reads TGTGCCATCAGGGCTAGCGCCGATGAGCAGTTCTTC. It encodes CAIRASADEQFF.

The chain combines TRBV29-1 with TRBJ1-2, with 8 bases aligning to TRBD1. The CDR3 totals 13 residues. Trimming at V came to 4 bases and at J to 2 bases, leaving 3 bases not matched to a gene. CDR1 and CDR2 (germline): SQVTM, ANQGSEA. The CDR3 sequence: CSVGNRGNYGYTF. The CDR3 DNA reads TGCAGCGTTGGAAACAGGGGGAACTATGGCTACACCTTC. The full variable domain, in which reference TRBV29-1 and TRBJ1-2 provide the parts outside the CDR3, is SAVISQKPSRDICQRGTSLTIQCQVDSQVTMMFWYRQQPGQSLTLIATANQGSEATYESGFVIDKFPISRPNLTFSTLTVSNMSPEDSSIYLCSVGNRGNYGYTFGSGTRLTVV.

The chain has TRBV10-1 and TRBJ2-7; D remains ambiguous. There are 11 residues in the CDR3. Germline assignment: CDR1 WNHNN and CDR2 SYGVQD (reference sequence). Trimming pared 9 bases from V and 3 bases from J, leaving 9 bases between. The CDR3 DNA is TGCGCCAGTTCGAACAACTACGAGCAGTACTTC. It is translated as CASSNNYEQYF.

CDR3 in amino acids: CASTRGYGTASYEQYF. CDR3 nucleotide sequence: TGTGCCAGCACCCGGGGATACGGGACGGCCTCCTACGAGCAGTACTTC. The rearrangement joins TRBV6-6 to TRBJ2-7; D may correspond to TRBD1 or TRBD2 (5 bases each). Germline V lookup: CDR1 MNHNY, CDR2 SVGAGI (reference sequence). Deletions cut 7 bases from V and 0 bases from J, with 19 bases between. The length of the CDR3 is 16 residues.

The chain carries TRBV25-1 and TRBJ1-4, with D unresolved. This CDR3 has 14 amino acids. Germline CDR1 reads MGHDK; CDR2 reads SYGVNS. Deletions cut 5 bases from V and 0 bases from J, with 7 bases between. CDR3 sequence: CASSHTATNEKLFF. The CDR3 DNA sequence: TGTGCCAGCAGTCACACAGCAACTAATGAAAAACTGTTTTTT.

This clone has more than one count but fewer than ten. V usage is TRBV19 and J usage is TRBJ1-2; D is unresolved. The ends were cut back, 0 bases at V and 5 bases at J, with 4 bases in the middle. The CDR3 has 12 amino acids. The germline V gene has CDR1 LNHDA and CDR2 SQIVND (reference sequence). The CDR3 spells CASSIDRYGYTF. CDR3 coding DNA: TGTGCCAGTAGTATAGACAGATATGGCTACACCTTC.